Listed below are T cell receptor beta chains from one sample, sequenced in a study of T-cell memory formation after mild COVID-19. MiXCR, run by TCRdb on the 5' RACE reads, gives a single entry per CDR3 protein. The sample includes about 340,000 distinct CDR3 sequences, 13% of them seen just once. Source material: PBMCs or a T cell subset sorted from them (not recorded which). The receptor set was obtained from a man aged 18-30 years who had mild COVID-19 (a few samples of this study predate the infection). Cell type and time point are not known. The CDR3 runs from the conserved cysteine through the conserved F or W. A D gene is named only where the DNA matches it firmly. Clone sizes are given selectively: once, few, many, or a class where the clone is expanded.

j_call: TRBJ2-3; v_call: TRBV11-2; d_call: TRBD1; clone_size: few; cdr3_aa: CASSYQGAPWDTQYF; cdr3_nt: TGTGCCAGCAGCTACCAGGGGGCTCCGTGGGATACGCAGTATTTT
j_call: TRBJ2-2; v_call: TRBV4-1; d_call: -; clone_size: many; cdr3_aa: CASSQVAGNTGELFF; cdr3_nt: TGCGCCAGCAGCCAAGTAGCAGGGAACACCGGGGAGCTGTTTTTT
j_call: TRBJ2-3; v_call: TRBV12-3/TRBV12-4; d_call: -; clone_size: many; cdr3_aa: CASSLSGTGLAQYF; cdr3_nt: TGTGCCAGCAGTTTGTCAGGGACGGGCCTGGCGCAGTATTTT
j_call: TRBJ2-3; v_call: TRBV12-3/TRBV12-4; d_call: -; clone_size: -; cdr3_aa: CASSSAPGVNDTQYF; cdr3_nt: TGTGCCAGCAGTTCCGCCCCAGGGGTCAACGATACGCAGTATTTT
j_call: TRBJ1-1; v_call: TRBV3-1; d_call: TRBD1; clone_size: -; cdr3_aa: CASSPRGRDTEAFF; cdr3_nt: TGTGCCAGCAGCCCCAGGGGGAGGGACACTGAAGCTTTCTTT
j_call: TRBJ1-1; v_call: TRBV6-1; d_call: -; clone_size: few; cdr3_aa: CASSAADSMNTEAFF; cdr3_nt: TGTGCCAGCAGTGCGGCTGACAGCATGAACACTGAAGCTTTCTTT
j_call: TRBJ1-1; v_call: TRBV7-8; d_call: TRBD1; clone_size: -; cdr3_aa: CASSDKVGQGAGTEAFF; cdr3_nt: TGTGCCAGCAGCGACAAAGTGGGACAGGGGGCTGGCACTGAAGCTTTCTTT
j_call: TRBJ1-2; v_call: TRBV10-2; d_call: -; clone_size: -; cdr3_aa: CASSPDRDRGYTF; cdr3_nt: TGCGCCAGCAGTCCGGACCGGGATAGGGGCTACACCTTC
j_call: TRBJ1-2; v_call: TRBV20-1; d_call: -; clone_size: many; cdr3_aa: CSPEGDYGYTF; cdr3_nt: TGCAGTCCGGAGGGGGATTATGGCTACACCTTC
j_call: TRBJ2-2; v_call: TRBV7-3; d_call: -; clone_size: -; cdr3_aa: CASSLTTGSGELFF; cdr3_nt: TGTGCCAGCAGCTTAACGACCGGGTCCGGGGAGCTGTTTTTT
j_call: TRBJ2-3; v_call: TRBV5-1; d_call: TRBD2; clone_size: few; cdr3_aa: CASSFGLASDTQYF; cdr3_nt: TGCGCCAGCAGCTTCGGACTAGCTTCCGATACGCAGTATTTT
j_call: TRBJ2-1; v_call: TRBV12-3/TRBV12-4; d_call: TRBD2; clone_size: many; cdr3_aa: CASSLIAGGRNEQFF; cdr3_nt: TGTGCCAGCAGTTTAATAGCGGGGGGGCGCAATGAGCAGTTCTTC
j_call: TRBJ1-2; v_call: TRBV20-1; d_call: -; clone_size: few; cdr3_aa: CSAALRDTNYGYTF; cdr3_nt: TGCAGTGCTGCCCTACGGGACACCAACTATGGCTACACCTTC
j_call: TRBJ1-6; v_call: TRBV4-3; d_call: -; clone_size: -; cdr3_aa: CASSQDHGDIENSPLHF; cdr3_nt: TGCGCCAGCAGCCAAGATCATGGGGACATCGAAAATTCACCCCTCCACTTT